This entry describes one T cell receptor beta chain. The CDR3 goes on 3 residues after the read ends, and that part is filled in from the germline J gene. The entry originates in a study of T cells in women clearing cervical HPV infection. Overall study: Case blood drawn at lesion detection; control blood after infection cleared.

This CDR3 is built from 15 residues. CDR1 is SGHDT and CDR2 is YYEEEE in the germline V gene. The ends were cut back, 1 base at V and 4 bases at J, with 14 bases in the middle. TCR beta CDR3 amplified by multiplex PCR from approximately 1,200 ng genomic DNA. Clones were read by immunoSEQ multiplex PCR, and TCRdb kept only the in-frame ones, dropping some. Its table records fewer than 25,000 clones. The TCR originated in a woman aged 18 to 69 with a cervical HPV16 infection that either progressed to CIN3+ or cleared (not recorded which). V and J are TRBV5-6 and TRBJ1-1, with D possibly matching TRBD1 (5 bases). Specimen: blood buffy coat. The CDR3 DNA, read in part, is TGTGCCAGCAGCTTGCTTCGGCAGGGTGGCACTGAA. Translating it yields CASSLLRQGGTE. The complete CDR3 sequence is CASSLLRQGGTEAFF. The full variable domain, completed using reference TRBV5-6 and TRBJ1-1, is DAGVTQSPTHLIKTRGQQVTLRCSPKSGHDTVSWYQQALGQGPQFIFQYYEEEERQRGNFPDRFSGHQFPNYSSELNVNALLLGDSALYLCASSLLRQGGTEAFFGQGTRLTVV.